The T cell receptor beta chain under discussion was sequenced for a study of shared clonotypes between healthy human individuals. Naive CD8 cells lacked CD45RO and underwent positive selection for CCR7, leaving out terminally differentiated effector memory CD45RA+ cells. Measured with immunoSEQ multiplex PCR; TCRdb has only the in-frame clones, and not every one. Of hundreds of thousands of clones in the sample, about 95% were seen once. With 0 bases removed from V and 1 base from J, the gap between germline ends came to 13 bases. In germline, CDR1 is GTSNPN, CDR2 SVGIG (reference sequence). The CDR3 sequence is 16 residues long.

The sequencing input was naive CD8+ T cells sorted from blood. The source is a woman under 40 in good health. The chain couples TRBV30 to TRBJ1-5; unclear D gene. CDR3 bases: TGTGCCTGGAGTGTGTCGGGATCGGGAAGCAATCAGCCCCAGCATTTT. Protein sequence: CAWSVSGSGSNQPQHF.